This entry lists 29 T cell receptor beta chains sequenced from one sample in a study of CD8+CD57+ T cells in acquired aplastic anemia. CDR3 and TCR beta VDJ profiling relied on a genomic DNA template. MiXCR, run by TCRdb on the reads, gives a single entry per CDR3 protein. Here the sample spans roughly 250,000 distinct CDR3 sequences, around 46% being singletons. In patients chosen for sequencing, flow cytometry had shown CD8+CD57+ cell expansion. Sequenced sample: sorted CD4+, CD8+, or CD8+CD57+ T cells (not recorded which) from PBMCs. The receptor source for this set is a human donor with aplastic anemia.

This clonotype occurred many times. This chain uses TRBV7-6 with TRBJ2-1, with 14 bases fitting TRBD2. The V gene end was trimmed by 1 base and the J gene end by 14 bases; junction bases not matched to a gene: 10. CDR1 SGHVS and CDR2 FNYEAQ come from the germline V gene. The CDR3 length is 16 residues. CDR3 sequence (DNA): TGTGCCAGCAGCTTAGGTTCTGGGACTAGCGGGAGTCGGAAGTTCTTC. Encoded protein: CASSLGSGTSGSRKFF.

This chain links TRBV7-8 with TRBJ1-1; D is ambiguous. The CDR3 is 15 residues long. Germline V lookup: CDR1 SGHVS, CDR2 FQNEAQ. V was clipped by 2 bases and J by 3 bases, with 13 bases between them. The CDR3, as DNA: TGTGCCAGCAGCTTACGTAAAGGGAGATACACTGAAGCTTTCTTT. This gives the protein CASSLRKGRYTEAFF.

As to this clonotype: A read error may be the cause here, since a much bigger clone is one base away. The chain joins TRBV7-6 to TRBJ1-1; D ambiguous. CDR1 is SGHVS and CDR2 is FNYEAQ in the germline V gene. The CDR3 covers 13 residues. In DNA, the CDR3 is TGTGCCAGCAGCTTATCCAGCCCCAGAGAAGCTTCCTTT. Protein: CASSLSSPREASF.

Regarding this clonotype: The junction departs from germline at one end; a sequencing error may be responsible. The J gene is TRBJ2-4, the V gene TRBV10-3; 9 positions agree with TRBD2. Per the germline V gene, CDR1 is ENHRY and CDR2 is SYGVKD. The CDR3 extends over 15 amino acids. Written as DNA, the CDR3 is TGTGCCAGCAGTTACTCGACTGGCGGGGGGGCCATTCAGTACTTC. It translates to CASSYSTGGGAIQYF.

On this clonotype: Possible read error: a much larger clone is one base away. The chain carries TRBV28 and TRBJ2-7; a weak D match, TRBD2 (6 bases). Trimming took off 0 bases at V and 0 bases at J, with 9 bases between the two ends. The CDR3 totals 15 residues. Per the germline V gene, CDR1 is MDHEN and CDR2 is SYDVKM. As DNA, the CDR3 is TGTGCCAGCAGTTTATGGGACGGGAGCTCCTACGAGCAGTACTTC. As protein: CASSLWDGSSYEQYF.

The chain employs TRBV25-1 and TRBJ2-3; 13 nucleotides match TRBD2. J lost 0 bases, V lost 5 bases, and 5 bases had no gene match. Germline V gene sequence: CDR1 MGHDK, CDR2 SYGVNS. The CDR3 runs 17 residues. In nucleotides, the CDR3 is TGTGCCAGCAGTCCGCGACTAGCGGGGGGTAGCACAGATACGCAGTATTTT. Translated, it gives CASSPRLAGGSTDTQYF.

This sequence joins TRBV3-1 and TRBJ2-1; tentative D call: TRBD1 (5 bases). Germline CDR1 LGHDT, CDR2 YNNKEL (reference sequence). The CDR3 is 14 amino acids. V was clipped by 5 bases and J by 3 bases, with 11 bases between them. Here the CDR3 DNA reads TGTGCCAGCAGCACGGACATGGACTACAATGAGCAGTTCTTC. Protein: CASSTDMDYNEQFF.

This clonotype has at least ten counts. The V call is TRBV19, the J call TRBJ2-7; perhaps TRBD1 as D (6 bases). The CDR3 covers 16 residues. V lost 4 bases, J lost 0 bases, and 16 bases lay in between. CDR1 is LNHDA, CDR2 SQIVND, per germline (reference sequence). The CDR3 coding sequence is TGTGCCAGTAGTACCGACGCAGGGGTAAGCTCCTACGAGCAGTACTTC. Protein: CASSTDAGVSSYEQYF.

This clonotype turned up a few times. This rearrangement joins TRBV4-1 to TRBJ2-7; no firm D call. V was pared by 6 bases and J by 4 bases, with 25 bases between. CDR1 MGHRA and CDR2 YSYEKL come from the germline V gene. This CDR3 has 17 amino acids. Here the CDR3 reads CASRSQPDTSRGYEQYF. The CDR3 DNA reads TGCGCCAGCAGATCACAGCCCGACACTTCAAGAGGTTACGAGCAGTACTTC.

The rearrangement uses TRBV10-3 and TRBJ2-7; D unclear. The CDR3 contains 13 residues. Looked up from germline, CDR1 is ENHRY and CDR2 is SYGVKD. V lost 1 base, J lost 1 base, and 5 bases lay in between. The CDR3 coding sequence is TGTGCCATCAGTGAGTTGCTTTCCTACGAGCAGTACTTC. Residues: CAISELLSYEQYF.

This clonotype has ten or more counts. The chain has TRBV5-1 and TRBJ2-3; 7 bases line up with TRBD1. Germline CDR1 reads SGHRS; CDR2 reads YFSETQ. The CDR3 extends over 15 amino acids. Germline trimming cut 4 bases from V and 2 bases from J; bases unmatched to any gene: 7. The CDR3 DNA follows: TGCGCCAGCAGCCCGGTAGACAGGGACACAGATACGCAGTATTTT. Protein sequence: CASSPVDRDTDTQYF.

This rearrangement joins TRBV28 to TRBJ2-2; the D is unclear. Between the trimmed V and J ends, which lost 5 bases and 6 bases, there was a span of 7 bases. This CDR3 region has 12 residues. Germline CDR1 MDHEN, CDR2 SYDVKM. CDR3 amino acids: CASSPVAGELFF. CDR3 coding DNA: TGTGCCAGCAGTCCAGTTGCCGGGGAGCTGTTTTTT.

The chain is built from TRBV2 and TRBJ1-4; D gene ambiguous. Germline V gives CDR1 SNHLY, CDR2 FYNNEI. The germline V and J ends were trimmed by 8 bases and 2 bases, with 15 bases remaining between them. CDR3 length: 15 residues. CDR3 in amino acids: CASLVIGSTNEKLFF. In DNA, the CDR3 is TGTGCCAGCCTAGTAATCGGGTCGACTAATGAAAAACTGTTTTTT.

The rearrangement joins TRBV6-6 to TRBJ1-1; possible D gene TRBD1, 6 bases. The CDR3 sequence is 15 residues long. Germline lookup yields CDR1 MNHNY and CDR2 SVGAGI (reference sequence). With 3 bases removed from V and 2 bases from J, the gap between germline ends came to 13 bases. CDR3 in amino acids: CASSYARTANTEAFF. CDR3 nucleotide sequence: TGTGCCAGCAGTTATGCGAGGACAGCCAACACTGAAGCTTTCTTT.

The CDR3 DNA reads as TGTGCCATCAGTCCCACAGGGCGAGGTGGCAATCAGCCCCAGCATTTT. Residues: CAISPTGRGGNQPQHF. J is TRBJ1-5 and V is TRBV10-3; TRBD1 is a possible D gene (6 bases). Germline loops: CDR1 ENHRY, CDR2 SYGVKD. The CDR3 is made up of 16 amino acids. V was pared by 5 bases and J by 2 bases, with 16 bases between.

The table lists this clonotype with a few counts. The rearrangement joins TRBV5-4 to TRBJ1-1, with 9 bases aligning to TRBD1. Germline values: CDR1 SGHNT, CDR2 YYREEE (reference sequence). V lost 5 bases to trimming and J lost 2 bases; unmatched junction nucleotides: 10. The CDR3 is 16 residues long. The CDR3 here is CASRHGQGPTNTEAFF. The CDR3 region has the DNA TGTGCCAGCAGACATGGACAGGGGCCTACTAACACTGAAGCTTTCTTT.

This clonotype appeared many times. V is TRBV19 and J is TRBJ2-3, with D uncertain. Germline CDR1 is LNHDA and CDR2 is SQIVND (reference sequence). The CDR3 is made up of 14 amino acids. CDR3 DNA sequence: TGTGCGACGCAGACCTACTACCAGGTAGATACGCAGTATTTT. Translated: CATQTYYQVDTQYF.

This clonotype was seen just once. The chain couples TRBV19 to TRBJ2-7; TRBD1 agrees at 8 bases. Germline V CDR1 and CDR2: LNHDA, SQIVND (reference sequence). The ends lost 7 bases at V and 5 bases at J; junction bases unmatched: 13. This CDR3 region has 15 residues. Written as DNA, the CDR3 is TGTGCCAGTAAAGGAAGTGGACAGGGTAGGAACGAGCAGTACTTC. Translated, it gives CASKGSGQGRNEQYF.

The J gene is TRBJ2-2, the V gene TRBV9, with TRBD2 matching 11 bases. V lost 3 bases, J lost 3 bases, and 7 bases stayed unmatched. The length of the CDR3 is 17 residues. CDR1 SGDLS and CDR2 YYNGEE come from the germline V gene. CDR3: CASSGLGLAGHTGELFF. CDR3 DNA sequence: TGTGCCAGCAGCGGCCTCGGACTAGCGGGTCACACCGGGGAGCTGTTTTTT.

This clonotype was counted many times. This chain connects TRBV7-8 to TRBJ2-7, with D maybe TRBD1 (6 bases). The V and J ends lost 7 bases and 0 bases respectively, with 22 bases between them. The CDR3 runs 17 residues. The germline gives CDR1 SGHVS, CDR2 FQNEAQ. The CDR3 loop reads CASMKTLRDMSSYEQYF. Written as DNA, the CDR3 is TGTGCCAGCATGAAGACATTACGGGACATGAGCTCCTACGAGCAGTACTTC.

As to this clonotype: The germline gene is not matched at one end of the junction; a read error may be the cause. V and J are TRBV10-3 and TRBJ2-7, with D possibly matching TRBD2 (7 bases). The germline V gene has CDR1 ENHRY and CDR2 SYGVKD. The CDR3 contains 12 residues. This CDR3 reads CASSRGANEQYF. CDR3 bases: TGTGCCAGCAGTCGGGGGGCGAACGAGCAGTACTTC.

The table lists this clonotype with a count of one. V gene TRBV7-3 combines with J gene TRBJ1-2; D gene unclear. The CDR3 is made up of 13 amino acids. The V and J ends lost 4 bases and 8 bases respectively, with 14 bases between them. Per the germline V gene, CDR1 is SGHTA and CDR2 is FQGTGA. The DNA of the CDR3 is TGTGCCAGCAGCTACCCAGGCGCCAGGGGCTACACCTTC. It is translated as CASSYPGARGYTF.

This clonotype appeared a few times. The rearrangement links TRBV3-1 to TRBJ1-5, with a tentative D call TRBD1 (5 bases). V was cut by 0 bases and J by 7 bases, with 13 bases left in between. CDR1 and CDR2 from the germline V gene are LGHDT and YNNKEL (reference sequence). This CDR3 spans 15 amino acids. CDR3 DNA: TGTGCCAGCAGCCAAGATAGGACGGGGGGGCAGCCCCAGCATTTT. This sequence encodes CASSQDRTGGQPQHF. Full variable domain (outside the CDR3, taken from reference TRBV3-1 and TRBJ1-5): DTAVSQTPKYLVTQMGNDKSIKCEQNLGHDTMYWYKQDSKKFLKIMFSYNNKELIINETVPNRFSPKSPDKAHLNLHINSLELGDSAVYFCASSQDRTGGQPQHFGDGTRLSIL.

In this sample, this clonotype turned up many times. V is TRBV5-1 and J is TRBJ2-7, with TRBD1 matching over 7 bases. The CDR3 loop spans 15 amino acids. The V and J ends lost 1 base and 2 bases, in that order; junction bases with no gene match: 6. Per germline, CDR1 SGHRS and CDR2 YFSETQ. DNA of the CDR3: TGCGCCAGCAGCTTGCTGGACAGGAGAACCTACGAGCAGTACTTC. Translating it yields CASSLLDRRTYEQYF.

Turning to this clonotype: With a much larger clone just one base away, this may be a read error. The chain is built from TRBV9 and TRBJ2-7; 10 bases align to TRBD1. The V gene's germline CDR1 is SGDLS and CDR2 YYNGEE. The CDR3 consists of 16 residues. The CDR3 protein is CAGSYLGGTGEEEQYF. The CDR3 DNA sequence: TGTGCCGGCAGCTACTTAGGTGGGACAGGGGAGGAAGAGCAGTACTTC.

On this clonotype itself: Germline is not matched at one junction end, which may reflect a read error. The chain is built from TRBV7-2 and TRBJ2-5, with 7 bases lining up with TRBD1. The CDR3 runs 15 residues. The germline CDR1 and CDR2 sequences are SGHTA and FQGNSA. The CDR3 bases are TGCGCCAGCAGCCAAGACCCCGGGACAGAAGAGACCCAGTACTTC. Translating gives CASSQDPGTEETQYF.

CDR3 bases: TGCGCCAGCAGCTTGGATCGGGGGGGGTATCTGGACAATGAGCAGTTCTTC. Translating it yields CASSLDRGGYLDNEQFF. The genes are TRBV5-1 and TRBJ2-1, with 8 bases that match TRBD2. The CDR3 is 17 residues long. Germline-derived CDR1 and CDR2 are SGHRS and YFSETQ. Trimming cost V 0 bases and J 5 bases; bases outside gene matches: 10.

This chain links TRBV20-1 with TRBJ2-7, with TRBD1 matching 7 bases. The germline CDR1 and CDR2 sequences are DFQATT and SNEGSKA (reference sequence). Trimming removed 6 bases from V and 0 bases from J; junction bases left unmatched: 5. This CDR3 region has 13 residues. The CDR3 spells CSAQTGISYEQYF. The CDR3 region has the DNA TGCAGTGCCCAGACAGGGATCTCCTACGAGCAGTACTTC.

This clonotype was observed once. Possible read error: a much larger clone is one base away. The chain is built from TRBV6-5 and TRBJ2-1, with a weak D call TRBD1 (5 bases). The length of the CDR3 is 14 residues. Trimming cost V 7 bases and J 10 bases, with 20 bases left between them. Germline CDR1 and CDR2: MNHEY and SVGAGI. The CDR3 bases are TGTGCCAGCAAAGAAAGGACATTCTCCTACGAGCAGTTCTTC. Translating gives CASKERTFSYEQFF.